This T cell receptor (beta chain) was obtained from a study of blood T cell repertoires in COVID-19. Study summary: Both acute and convalescent COVID-19 samples were obtained from the United States, Italy and Spain. In each case, the material was cDNA or gDNA derived from T cells, B-cell-depleted T cells, or PBMCs.

This CDR3 region has 17 residues. Germline V gene lookup returns CDR1 GTSNPN and CDR2 SVGIG (reference sequence). V lost 3 bases to trimming and J lost 0 bases, with 18 bases between them. Libraries were prepared by immunoSEQ multiplex PCR; TCRdb keeps only in-frame clonotypes and omits some of them. This table holds about 83,000 clones, 80% to 90% found once. This rearrangement joins TRBV30 to TRBJ1-3; perhaps TRBD1 as D (5 bases). The clonotype was recovered from a woman of 80 years or more with acute or convalescent COVID-19. The sequencing input was peripheral blood. The CDR3 region has the DNA TGTGCCTGGAGCAACGGCGGACAAGGACCCTCTGGAAACACCATATATTTT. Its protein is CAWSNGGQGPSGNTIYF. The full variable domain, with the rest looked up from reference TRBV30 and TRBJ1-3, is SQTIHQWPATLVQPVGSPLSLECTVEGTSNPNLYWYRQAAGRGLQLLFYSVGIGQISSEVPQNLSASRPQDRQFILSSKKLLLSDSGFYLCAWSNGGQGPSGNTIYFGEGSWLTVV.